What follows are 10 T cell receptor beta chains derived from one specimen sequenced in a study of CD8+CD57+ T cells in acquired aplastic anemia. The use of genomic DNA as template underpinned the TCR beta VDJ and CDR3 profiling. A single record per CDR3 protein comes from TCRdb applying MiXCR to the reads. The table has about 240,000 distinct CDR3 sequences, around 45% seen once; the top ten hold over 7.5%. Flow cytometry had shown expanded CD8+CD57+ cells in the patients chosen for sequencing. Sequencing input: sorted CD4+, CD8+, or CD8+CD57+ T cells (not recorded which) from PBMCs. These receptors originate from a human donor with aplastic anemia.

This clonotype was recorded a few times. The rearrangement uses TRBV11-2 and TRBJ2-7, with 9 bases lining up with TRBD1. Germline lookup yields CDR1 SGHAT and CDR2 FQNNGV. V gave up 2 bases and J gave up 0 bases; unmatched junction bases: 11. CDR3 length: 18 amino acids. The DNA for the CDR3 is TGTGCCAGCAGCTTAACAGCCGGGAACAGGGGGCTCTCCTACGAGCAGTACTTC. It translates to CASSLTAGNRGLSYEQYF.

In this sample, this clonotype turned up many times. The rearrangement joins TRBV9 to TRBJ2-6; D is unclear. The V end lost 0 bases, the J end lost 2 bases, and 18 bases lay between the germline ends. Germline lookup yields CDR1 SGDLS and CDR2 YYNGEE. The CDR3 extends over 19 amino acids. CDR3 DNA sequence: TGTGCCAGCAGCGTAGCTTGGAAAGGGTCGACAACTGGGGCCAACGTCCTGACTTTC. Translation gives CASSVAWKGSTTGANVLTF.

There are a few counts of this clonotype. The genes are TRBV7-9 and TRBJ1-3, with 8 bases identical to TRBD1. The CDR3 spans 17 residues. Looked up from germline, CDR1 is SEHNR and CDR2 is FQNEAQ (reference sequence). The V and J ends lost 6 bases and 3 bases, in that order; junction bases with no gene match: 13. The CDR3 coding sequence is TGTGCCAGCAGGCCAAACATGGGGACAGGTTATGGAAACACCATATATTTT. It encodes CASRPNMGTGYGNTIYF.

This clonotype was detected ten times or more. The rearrangement joins TRBV7-2 to TRBJ1-5; possible D gene TRBD1, 6 bases. This CDR3 is built from 14 residues. Trimming removed 11 bases at V and 1 base at J, with 15 bases between. The V gene's germline CDR1 is SGHTA and CDR2 FQGNSA. Here the CDR3 DNA reads TGTGCCGTAAGTTGGACAGCCAGCAATCAGCCCCAGCATTTT. Its translation is CAVSWTASNQPQHF.

The chain recombines TRBV7-9 with TRBJ2-7, with TRBD1 identical over 9 bases. The CDR3 length is 16 residues. V lost 5 bases and J lost 2; bases outside the gene matches: 10. Germline V lookup: CDR1 SEHNR, CDR2 FQNEAQ (reference sequence). The CDR3 spells CASSHPGTGNAYEQYF. In nucleotides, the CDR3 is TGTGCCAGCAGCCACCCCGGGACAGGGAATGCCTACGAGCAGTACTTC.

In its sample, this clonotype was seen a few times. The chain combines TRBV13 with TRBJ1-4; D is ambiguous. The V end lost 4 bases, the J end lost 8 bases, and 20 bases lay between the germline ends. CDR3 length: 16 amino acids. The germline CDR1 and CDR2 sequences are PRHDT and FYEKMQ (reference sequence). This chain's CDR3 is CASSSNRQRVGEKLFF. The DNA for the CDR3 is TGTGCCAGCAGCTCCAACCGGCAGCGGGTAGGAGAAAAACTGTTTTTT.

The chain joins TRBV20-1 to TRBJ2-7; 10 nucleotides align to TRBD1. Trimming cost V 5 bases and J 3 bases; bases outside gene matches: 1. CDR1 is DFQATT, CDR2 SNEGSKA, per germline (reference sequence). CDR3 length: 12 amino acids. The CDR3: CSAWTGGYEQYF. The CDR3 DNA follows: TGCAGTGCTTGGACAGGGGGCTACGAGCAGTACTTC.

At least ten counts were recorded for this clonotype. The gene calls are TRBV5-8 and TRBJ2-1, with 14 positions matching TRBD2. The germline V gene encodes CDR1 SGHTS and CDR2 YDEGEE. V shed 4 bases, J shed 6 bases, and the junction held 3 bases outside the gene matches. The CDR3 covers 15 residues. Here the CDR3 DNA reads TGTGCCAGCAGCCTCGGGACTAGCGGGAGCAATGAGCAGTTCTTC. This encodes CASSLGTSGSNEQFF.

The chain links TRBV10-2 to TRBJ1-5; D remains ambiguous. The CDR3 extends over 15 amino acids. Germline loops: CDR1 WSHSY, CDR2 SAAADI. Trimming left V 0 bases short and J 6 bases short, with 12 bases between. CDR3 loop: CASSESAGFGQPQHF. The CDR3 DNA reads as TGCGCCAGCAGTGAGTCGGCAGGTTTTGGTCAGCCCCAGCATTTT.

This clonotype was observed a few times. The chain employs TRBV6-5 and TRBJ2-7, with 10 bases lining up with TRBD2. CDR1 is MNHEY and CDR2 is SVGAGI in the germline V gene. With 2 bases clipped from V and 1 base from J, the junction kept 2 bases outside the gene matches. The CDR3 extends over 15 amino acids. The CDR3 loop is CASSYGSGGSYEQYF. CDR3 DNA: TGTGCCAGCAGTTACGGTAGCGGGGGGTCCTACGAGCAGTACTTC.